This TCR beta chain appears in the sequencing data of a study of blood T cell repertoires in COVID-19 (dated by TCRdb to 2020 to 2022). Study-wide context: The collaborator samples originated in the United States, Italy and Spain and spanned the acute and convalescent phases of COVID-19. The material from the prospective study consisted of cDNA or gDNA derived from T cells, B-cell-depleted T cells, or PBMCs. The dataset comprised deeply sampled blood TCRbeta repertoires from subjects exposed to, actively infected with, or recovered from COVID-19. The repertoires were released in a freely available public database meant as a resource for research on the immune response to SARS-CoV-2. Samples came from the ongoing ImmuneRACE study (first 160 participants) plus 1,254 subjects from 6 global collaborators. A de-identified subject ID, COVID-19 status, age in years and sex were almost always included in the sample metadata. Where available, HLA class I and class II types were obtained from metadata supplied by the sample provider rather than from assay-based typing.

Whole blood was collected in K2EDTA tubes by collaborating institutions according to the institutions' own protocols. For TCRbeta analysis, collaborator samples were shipped as frozen whole blood, as isolated PBMCs, or as DNA extracted from either sample type. Germline trimming: 4 bases from V, 1 base from J; junction bases outside gene matches: 2. The germline V gene (reference sequence) provides CDR1 MNHEY and CDR2 SMNVEV. Measured from the cysteine to the phenylalanine, the CDR3 is 14 residues long. The kept DNA is CDR3 alone, 42 bases in frame from the first base. TCRbeta CDR3 regions were amplified from genomic DNA using the immunoSEQ Assay, a bias-controlled multiplex PCR. As for the authors' bioinformatics: Nucleated cell counts per sample were estimated from amplification of reference gene primers within the assay. To quantify the absolute abundance of each unique TCRbeta CDR3 rearrangement, sequence reads were collapsed and filtered. Productive Simpson clonality was computed per sample as the square root of Simpson's diversity index over productive rearrangements. The table comes from immuneACCESS by way of TCRdb, which keeps in-frame sequences with V and J called. Part of the clones is missing from these tables; in studies checked, under half for an unresolved V gene and the rest for unknown reasons. V and J calls and clone size are those listed in that table; D and trimming were worked out from the DNA. This sample gives some 260,000 clones in total; roughly 84% of them show up just once. The top ten hold 3.1% of the sample.

About this clone itself: Its recognized antigen is unknown. The input lacks base qualities; no much larger clone sits a single base away.

General study outcomes and caveats: Clinical and demographic metadata were provided uncurated, with the amount varying by source and participant.

The sequence was obtained from a woman under 30 with acute or convalescent COVID-19. The chain joins TRBV27 to TRBJ1-1; the junction holds 8 bases that match TRBD1. The specimen was peripheral blood. The CDR3 is CASSYQGANTEAFF. The bases are TGTGCCAGCAGTTACCAGGGGGCGAACACTGAAGCTTTCTTT.